Sequencing of this TCR beta chain was carried out in a study of blood T cells in healthy people across ages. Findings and caveats of the study: The study found more naive CD4+ cells and higher diversity in long-lived than aged donors. PBMC samples, being unsorted, prevented any conclusive comparison of naive and antigen-experienced cells.

Total RNA was extracted at no less than 5.5 micrograms per sample. It was with a sample-barcoded 5' primer and a J-beta primer mix that a second PCR of roughly 7 to 12 cycles was run. TCRdb re-called the 5' RACE reads with MiXCR, one entry per CDR3 protein. Here the sample spans approximately 1.5 million distinct CDR3 sequences, approximately 43% being singletons. V lost 6 bases and J 8 bases, leaving 14 bases between the germline ends. Per the germline V gene, CDR1 is DFQATT and CDR2 is SNEGSKA (reference sequence). This CDR3 spans 12 amino acids. A word on this clonotype: Its target is unknown.

This receptor was taken from a woman between 18 and 29 years old in good health. This sequence joins TRBV20-1 and TRBJ2-1; tentative D call: TRBD2 (5 bases). What was sequenced was blood. Here the CDR3 reads CSAERFDYEQFF. For the CDR3, the DNA is TGCAGTGCGGAGCGGTTTGACTATGAGCAGTTCTTC.